This TCR beta chain was identified during a study of blood T cell repertoires in COVID-19. Study information: The cDNA or gDNA used as material had been derived from T cells, B-cell-depleted T cells, or PBMCs.

Here immunoSEQ multiplex PCR was the method, and the copy in TCRdb shows in-frame clones only, minus some. The repertoire consists of 200,000 to 250,000 clones, with around 82% occurring once and the leading ten covering around 13%. CDR1 SGHTA and CDR2 FQGNSA come from the germline V gene. There are 15 residues in the CDR3. The trim removed 4 bases at V and 4 bases at J, leaving 9 bases unmatched. Source material: peripheral blood. The V and J genes are TRBV7-2 and TRBJ1-2, with 7 bases matching TRBD1. The receptor was derived from a human donor in a cohort sampled during active COVID-19. CDR3 in DNA: TGTGCCAGCAGCTACCGGGACAGCAGAATCTATGGCTACACCTTC. It translates to CASSYRDSRIYGYTF.